This entry concerns a single T cell receptor (beta chain). The CDR3 spans 11 residues. The J segment lost 10 bases and the V segment lost 6 bases, leaving 1 base of the junction unmatched. Germline values: CDR1 SNHLY, CDR2 FYNNEI. The data are from a study of blood T cell repertoires in COVID-19. Study in general: The samples span acute and convalescent COVID-19 from the United States, Italy and Spain. The analysed material was cDNA or gDNA that came from T cells, B-cell-depleted T cells, or PBMCs.

Methods used by the authors: Amplification of reference gene primers was used by the study to estimate nucleated cell counts. Profiled with immunoSEQ multiplex PCR; TCRdb holds only in-frame clones, not every one. V and J calls and clone size follow that table, whereas D and trimming were derived from the DNA. The sample has 250,000 or so clones, more than 75% seen once; the top ten hold 0.99%. The source is a woman in her thirties or forties who had recovered from COVID-19. The sample consisted of peripheral blood. The V gene is TRBV2, the J gene TRBJ2-1; 9 bases are shared with TRBD1. DNA of the CDR3: TGTGCCAGCAGAGACAGGGGGGAGCAGTTCTTC. It translates to CASRDRGEQFF.